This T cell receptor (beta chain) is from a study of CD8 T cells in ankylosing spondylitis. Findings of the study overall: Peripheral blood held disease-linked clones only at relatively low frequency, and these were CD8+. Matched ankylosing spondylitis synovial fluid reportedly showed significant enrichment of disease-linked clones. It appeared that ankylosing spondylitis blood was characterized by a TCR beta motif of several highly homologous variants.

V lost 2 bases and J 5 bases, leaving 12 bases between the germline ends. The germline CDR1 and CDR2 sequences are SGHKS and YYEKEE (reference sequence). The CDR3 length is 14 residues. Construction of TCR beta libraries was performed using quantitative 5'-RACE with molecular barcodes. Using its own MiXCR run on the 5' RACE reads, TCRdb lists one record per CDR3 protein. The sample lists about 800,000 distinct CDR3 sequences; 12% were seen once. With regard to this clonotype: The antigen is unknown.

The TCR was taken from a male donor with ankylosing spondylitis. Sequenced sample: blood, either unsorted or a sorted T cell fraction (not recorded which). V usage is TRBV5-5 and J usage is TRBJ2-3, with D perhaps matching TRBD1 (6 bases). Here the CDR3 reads CASSFQPGVDTQYF. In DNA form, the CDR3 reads TGTGCCAGCAGCTTCCAGCCAGGGGTAGATACGCAGTATTTT. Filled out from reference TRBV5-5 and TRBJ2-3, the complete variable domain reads DAGVTQSPTHLIKTRGQQVTLRCSPISGHKSVSWYQQVLGQGPQFIFQYYEKEERGRGNFPDRFSARQFPNYSSELNVNALLLGDSALYLCASSFQPGVDTQYFGPGTRLTVL.